This T cell receptor beta chain was identified in a study of tissue T cells after allogeneic stem cell transplantation. The data were produced by immunoSEQ multiplex PCR, yet TCRdb's version contains in-frame clones alone and is incomplete. Of 4,000 to 5,500 clones listed, over 30% are singletons. Deletions cut 3 bases from V and 4 bases from J, with 11 bases between. Germline CDR1 and CDR2: GKSSPN and SITVG. The CDR3 spans 13 residues. This clone is medium-sized (0.01 to 0.1%) by share. Gene names are mouse gene names. Sequencing ends 1 residue short of the CDR3 end; the germline J gene provides the rest. This sample's time point: mouse harvest day 14 after allogeneic transplant. Each mouse received 10^7 T-cell-depleted marrow cells plus 10^6 splenic CD5+ T cells by tail vein.

This clonotype was sampled from a female BALB/c mouse given C57BL/6 T cells with graft-versus-host disease after an allogeneic hematopoietic cell transplant. The rearrangement joins TRBV31 to TRBJ2-4, with D possibly TRBD2 on 6 matching bases. The source material was gut tissue. CDR3 residues: CAWRALGENTLYF. CDR3 DNA (partial): TGTGCCTGGAGAGCCTTGGGGGAAAACACCTTGTAC.